This T cell receptor beta chain was identified in a study of siplizumab effects on memory and regulatory T cells. Study outcomes and limitations: Mean Treg-derived proportions of mappable alloreactive CD4+ clones were 68.8% for siplizumab and about 30% for controls. Unstimulated naive T cells seemed to show more diversity than memory cells did, and they also seemed to be among the major contributors to the alloresponse. Proliferating CD4+ or CD8+ clones, roughly 75-95% of them, lacked an assignable naive or memory phenotype.

In this sample, this clone turned up once. Its cognate antigen is unknown. Germline trimming cut 6 bases from V and 10 bases from J; bases unmatched to any gene: 11. There are 13 residues in the CDR3. The germline gives CDR1 SNHLY, CDR2 FYNNEI. The method was immunoSEQ multiplex PCR; TCRdb's version includes in-frame clones alone and lacks a portion of them. This table has roughly 75,000 clones, 93% appearing once. This clonotype was sampled from a human donor in good health. This chain joins TRBV2 and TRBJ1-1, with 7 bases identical to TRBD1. The specimen sequenced was CD8+ T cells sorted from blood. For the CDR3, the DNA is TGTGCCAGCAGCTCTCTAGGGGGCGAAGGAGCTTTCTTT. It encodes CASSSLGGEGAFF.